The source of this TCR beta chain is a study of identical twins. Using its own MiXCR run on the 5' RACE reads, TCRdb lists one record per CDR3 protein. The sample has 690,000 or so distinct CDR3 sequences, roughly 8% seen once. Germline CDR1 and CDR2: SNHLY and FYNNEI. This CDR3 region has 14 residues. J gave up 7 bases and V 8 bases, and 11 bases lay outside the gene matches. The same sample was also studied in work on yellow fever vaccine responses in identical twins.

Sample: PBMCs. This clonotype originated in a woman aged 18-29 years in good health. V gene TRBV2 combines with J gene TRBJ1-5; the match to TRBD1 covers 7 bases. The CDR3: CASGKQGIVQPQHF. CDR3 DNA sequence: TGTGCCAGCGGGAAACAGGGGATTGTCCAGCCCCAGCATTTT.